The 19 T cell receptor beta chains below all came from one sample that was sequenced in a study of T cell changes during pregnancy in multiple sclerosis. Profiled with immunoSEQ multiplex PCR; TCRdb holds only in-frame clones, not every one. The data show some 47,000 clones, with about 88% seen just once and about 5.4% held by the top ten. Sequenced material: CD8+ T cells from peripheral blood mononuclear cells, taken after pregnancy. Every receptor here comes from a female donor in good health, enrolled as a control in a pregnancy study.

This chain connects TRBV27 to TRBJ1-1; D is perhaps TRBD1 (5 bases). Germline V gives CDR1 MNHEY, CDR2 SMNVEV (reference sequence). Trimming cost V 9 bases and J 0 bases, with 14 bases left between them. The CDR3 consists of 14 residues. The DNA for the CDR3 is TGTGCCAGTAAGAACGGGGGGATGAACACTGAAGCTTTCTTT. It codes for CASKNGGMNTEAFF.

This chain joins TRBV7-9 and TRBJ2-3; D is possibly TRBD1 (5 bases). Trimming removed 3 bases from V and 4 bases from J, with 11 bases in between. This CDR3 region has 14 residues. CDR1 and CDR2 from the germline V gene are SEHNR and FQNEAQ (reference sequence). The CDR3 reads CASSLAGIPDTQYF. The CDR3, as DNA: TGTGCCAGCAGCTTGGCAGGGATCCCAGATACGCAGTATTTT.

V gene TRBV28 combines with J gene TRBJ1-1; D unclear. Germline lookup yields CDR1 MDHEN and CDR2 SYDVKM. V was pared by 0 bases and J by 1 base, with 3 bases between. The CDR3 contains 13 residues. The DNA of the CDR3 is TGTGCCAGCAGTTTATGGGCGAACACTGAAGCTTTCTTT. As protein: CASSLWANTEAFF.

This rearrangement joins TRBV4-1 to TRBJ2-1, with 7 nucleotides matching TRBD2. Germline CDR1 is MGHRA and CDR2 is YSYEKL. The CDR3 is made up of 15 amino acids. With V trimmed by 5 bases and J by 4 bases, 8 bases remained unmatched. CDR3 sequence (DNA): TGCGCCAGCAGCTCCGCGGGCGGGGGTTACAATGAGCAGTTCTTC. Protein sequence: CASSSAGGGYNEQFF.

The V and J genes are TRBV6-1 and TRBJ1-2; weak D call: TRBD1 (5 bases). The CDR3 spans 14 residues. CDR1 MNHNS and CDR2 SASEGT come from the germline V gene. The ends were cut back, 1 base at V and 4 bases at J, with 10 bases in the middle. In DNA form, the CDR3 reads TGTGCCAGCAGTGAAGGGGCGGGGGGCTATGGCTACACCTTC. The encoded protein is CASSEGAGGYGYTF.

V is TRBV7-3 and J is TRBJ2-5; 8 bases are shared with TRBD2. The CDR3 loop spans 15 amino acids. The germline V gene has CDR1 SGHTA and CDR2 FQGTGA. The V gene end was trimmed by 2 bases and the J gene end by 3 bases; junction bases not matched to a gene: 5. In DNA, the CDR3 is TGTGCCAGCAGCTTAGCGGGGGGAGGAAAAGAGACCCAGTACTTC. Its translation is CASSLAGGGKETQYF.

The rearrangement links TRBV29-1 to TRBJ1-2, with D tentatively TRBD1 (5 bases). This CDR3 has 12 residues. V shed 4 bases and J shed 6 bases, with 12 bases lying between them. Germline V gene data show CDR1 as SQVTM and CDR2 as ANQGSEA. In DNA form, the CDR3 reads TGCAGCGTTGCCGGCAGGACAAATGGCTACACCTTC. Residues: CSVAGRTNGYTF.

The chain is built from TRBV6-5 and TRBJ1-1; no clear D gene. CDR1 is MNHEY and CDR2 is SVGAGI in the germline V gene. This CDR3 has 11 residues. Trimming shortened V by 6 bases and J by 3 bases, and 5 bases separated the two germline ends. The CDR3 loop is CASSQYTEAFF. DNA of the CDR3: TGTGCCAGCAGCCAGTACACTGAAGCTTTCTTT.

The chain employs TRBV2 and TRBJ2-5; D is uncertain. The V end lost 3 bases, the J end lost 1 base, and 12 bases lay between the germline ends. Germline lookup yields CDR1 SNHLY and CDR2 FYNNEI. The CDR3 is made up of 15 amino acids. The CDR3 loop is CASSDFWPIQETQYF. The CDR3, as DNA: TGTGCCAGCAGTGATTTCTGGCCGATCCAAGAGACCCAGTACTTC.

The J gene is TRBJ1-1, the V gene TRBV4-2, with D possibly being TRBD1 (6 bases). Trimming removed 6 bases at V and 7 bases at J, with 9 bases between. The CDR3 is 11 residues long. Per the germline V gene, CDR1 is LGHNA and CDR2 is YNFKEQ. CDR3 loop: CASRQDSEAFF. CDR3 bases: TGTGCCAGCAGGCAGGACAGTGAAGCTTTCTTT.

The chain employs TRBV27 and TRBJ2-3; 7 bases line up with TRBD2. Losses at the gene ends were 3 bases for V and 1 base for J; bases not matched to a gene: 4. The CDR3 consists of 15 residues. Germline CDR1 MNHEY, CDR2 SMNVEV (reference sequence). The CDR3 DNA follows: TGTGCCAGCAGTTTGCGGGGGAGGCGCACAGATACGCAGTATTTT. Its translation is CASSLRGRRTDTQYF.

This sequence joins TRBV5-1 and TRBJ2-3; 10 nucleotides align to TRBD1. The CDR3 is 15 amino acids. CDR1 is SGHRS and CDR2 is YFSETQ in the germline V gene. V lost 4 bases and J lost 5; bases outside the gene matches: 7. The CDR3 DNA reads as TGCGCCAGCAGCATCAGACAGGGGGCTATAGATACGCAGTATTTT. Its protein product is CASSIRQGAIDTQYF. The whole variable domain, filled in from reference TRBV5-1 and TRBJ2-3, reads KAGVTQTPRYLIKTRGQQVTLSCSPISGHRSVSWYQQTPGQGLQFLFEYFSETQRNKGNFPGRFSGRQFSNSRSEMNVSTLELGDSALYLCASSIRQGAIDTQYFGPGTRLTVL.

This clone was found once. The rearrangement links TRBV12-5 to TRBJ1-2, with TRBD1 identical over 8 bases. Per the germline V gene, CDR1 is LGHNT and CDR2 is FRNRAP. The CDR3 length is 16 residues. Trimming removed 1 base from V and 0 bases from J; junction bases left unmatched: 4. DNA of the CDR3: TGTGCTAGTGGTTTGGGACAGGGGATAGCTAACTATGGCTACACCTTC. Translating gives CASGLGQGIANYGYTF.

The J gene is TRBJ2-7, the V gene TRBV11-1; 9 bases line up with TRBD1. Germline-derived CDR1 and CDR2 are SGHAT and FQDESV (reference sequence). The CDR3 totals 15 residues. With V trimmed by 1 base and J by 4 bases, 5 bases remained unmatched. CDR3: CASSLGPGQGYEQYF. The CDR3 coding sequence is TGTGCCAGCAGCTTAGGGCCGGGACAGGGTTACGAGCAGTACTTC.

The gene calls are TRBV28 and TRBJ2-2; no definite D call. The CDR3 extends over 15 amino acids. Trimming left V 5 bases short and J 3 bases short, with 13 bases between. Germline CDR1 MDHEN, CDR2 SYDVKM. The CDR3 DNA follows: TGTGCCAGCAGTGGCCTTGAGGCGGACACCGGGGAGCTGTTTTTT. It codes for CASSGLEADTGELFF.

CDR3 loop: CASTPGLSDNQPQHF. The DNA of the CDR3 is TGTGCCAGCACCCCGGGACTCTCTGACAATCAGCCCCAGCATTTT. This chain uses TRBV4-2 with TRBJ1-5, with D perhaps matching TRBD1 (5 bases). The CDR3 totals 15 residues. V was cut by 7 bases and J by 3 bases, with 16 bases left in between. From germline, CDR1 is LGHNA and CDR2 YNFKEQ.

The chain links TRBV6-4 to TRBJ2-7; weak D call: TRBD1 (6 bases). Germline V CDR1 and CDR2: MRHNA, SNTAGT. V was trimmed by 11 bases and J by 3 bases, leaving 14 bases between them. The CDR3 length is 12 residues. As DNA, the CDR3 is TGTGCCCGCTACAGGGCCCTCTACGAGCAGTACTTC. This gives the protein CARYRALYEQYF.

In its sample, this clone was seen many times. V usage is TRBV7-9 and J usage is TRBJ2-7; no clear D gene. Between the trimmed V and J ends, which lost 4 bases and 2 bases, there was a span of 9 bases. In germline, CDR1 is SEHNR, CDR2 FQNEAQ (reference sequence). This CDR3 spans 13 amino acids. CDR3 residues: CASSSNRAYEQYF. In DNA, the CDR3 is TGTGCCAGCAGCTCTAATAGAGCCTACGAGCAGTACTTC.

The rearrangement joins TRBV7-9 to TRBJ2-1; D gene unclear. The V gene's germline CDR1 is SEHNR and CDR2 FQNEAQ (reference sequence). The CDR3 spans 14 residues. V lost 8 bases and J lost 0, with 11 bases in between. The CDR3 region has the DNA TGTGCCAGCGGGCTCTCCCACTCCTACAATGAGCAGTTCTTC. Amino acid sequence: CASGLSHSYNEQFF.